The next 18 T cell receptor beta chains were all read from a single sample in a study of T-cell memory formation after mild COVID-19. TCRdb reanalysed the 5' RACE reads using MiXCR and keeps one entry per CDR3 protein. The sample lists 400,000 or so distinct CDR3 sequences, roughly 21% seen once, with 9.5% to 15% in the top ten. Sequenced input: PBMCs or a T cell subset sorted from them (not recorded which). The receptor source for this set is an adult woman who had mild COVID-19 (a few samples of this study predate the infection). Cell type and time point are not known.

The rearrangement joins TRBV5-1 to TRBJ2-7; TRBD1 is a possible D gene (5 bases). The germline gives CDR1 SGHRS, CDR2 YFSETQ. Trimming removed 0 bases at V and 2 bases at J, with 12 bases between. There are 15 residues in the CDR3. CDR3: CASSLGQGPPYEQYF. The CDR3 region has the DNA TGCGCCAGCAGCTTGGGGCAGGGCCCTCCCTACGAGCAGTACTTC.

The chain carries TRBV2 and TRBJ1-5, with D possibly being TRBD1 (6 bases). This CDR3 comprises 18 residues. Between the trimmed V and J ends, which lost 8 bases and 1 base, there was a span of 24 bases. Germline CDR1 is SNHLY and CDR2 is FYNNEI. CDR3 DNA: TGTGCCAGCCGAGGGAGGGCCAGGGGCGAAGGGAGCAATCAGCCCCAGCATTTT. Its protein is CASRGRARGEGSNQPQHF.

The chain combines TRBV6-2 or TRBV6-3 with TRBJ2-1, with 8 bases lining up with TRBD2. CDR1 MNHEY and CDR2 SVGEGT come from the germline V gene. The CDR3 spans 17 residues. Trimming at V came to 6 bases and at J to 0 bases, leaving 10 bases not matched to a gene. This CDR3 reads CASRTGTRTFSYNEQFF. CDR3 nucleotides: TGTGCCAGCAGAACCGGGACTAGAACATTCTCCTACAATGAGCAGTTCTTC.

The sample holds a few counts of this clonotype. The V and J genes are TRBV20-1 and TRBJ2-1; 11 bases agree with TRBD2. V trimming: 2 bases; J trimming: 4 bases; junction bases outside the gene matches: 4. Germline lookup yields CDR1 DFQATT and CDR2 SNEGSKA (reference sequence). The CDR3 loop spans 15 amino acids. The CDR3 here is CSARSLAGGYNEQFF. CDR3 sequence (DNA): TGCAGTGCTAGAAGCCTAGCGGGAGGATACAATGAGCAGTTCTTC.

This clonotype has more than one count but fewer than ten. The rearrangement joins TRBV4-1 to TRBJ2-1, with D hard to call. V lost 0 bases and J 4 bases, leaving 13 bases between the germline ends. Germline V CDR1 and CDR2: MGHRA, YSYEKL. The CDR3 runs to 16 residues. The DNA of the CDR3 is TGCGCCAGCAGCCAAGACGGCGCTGCGGCATACAATGAGCAGTTCTTC. Protein: CASSQDGAAAYNEQFF.

The chain has TRBV7-6 and TRBJ2-2; maybe TRBD2 (5 bases). Germline V gives CDR1 SGHVS, CDR2 FNYEAQ. The V end lost 6 bases, the J end lost 14 bases, and 13 bases lay between the germline ends. The CDR3 sequence is 11 residues long. CDR3 amino acids: CASRNSGFLFF. The CDR3 DNA sequence: TGTGCCAGCAGGAATTCGGGATTCCTGTTTTTT. The full variable domain, in which reference TRBV7-6 and TRBJ2-2 provide the parts outside the CDR3, is GAGVSQSPRYKVTKRGQDVALRCDPISGHVSLYWYRQALGQGPEFLTYFNYEAQQDKSGLPNDRFSAERPEGSISTLTIQRTEQRDSAMYRCASRNSGFLFFGEGSRLTVL.

The J gene is TRBJ2-7, the V gene TRBV7-2; D is possibly TRBD1 (6 bases). CDR1 and CDR2 from the germline V gene are SGHTA and FQGNSA. V was clipped by 5 bases and J by 5 bases, with 13 bases between them. This CDR3 contains 13 residues. The CDR3 sequence: CASSLEQGNEQYF. The CDR3 DNA follows: TGTGCCAGCAGCCTGGAACAGGGTAACGAGCAGTACTTC.

V is TRBV20-1 and J is TRBJ1-2, with 9 bases aligning to TRBD1. The CDR3 loop spans 12 amino acids. Trimming removed 4 bases from V and 8 bases from J; junction bases left unmatched: 5. Germline CDR1 reads DFQATT; CDR2 reads SNEGSKA (reference sequence). CDR3 DNA sequence: TGCAGTGCTAACAGGGGGCTGAGCGGCTACACCTTC. Amino acids: CSANRGLSGYTF.

The chain recombines TRBV7-8 with TRBJ2-3, with 9 bases fitting TRBD2. Unmatched junction bases numbered 6, after V lost 2 bases and J lost 3 bases. CDR1 is SGHVS, CDR2 FQNEAQ, per germline. The CDR3 runs 16 residues. CDR3 in DNA: TGTGCCAGCAGCTTAAGGGCTAGCGGGGCTACAGATACGCAGTATTTT. Translating gives CASSLRASGATDTQYF.

The chain joins TRBV5-5 to TRBJ2-3; D is ambiguous. From germline, CDR1 is SGHKS and CDR2 YYEKEE (reference sequence). This CDR3 has 15 residues. Trimming cost V 2 bases and J 0 bases, with 10 bases left between them. The DNA of the CDR3 is TGTGCCAGCAGCTTCCGACGGTCTAGCACAGATACGCAGTATTTT. Translated: CASSFRRSSTDTQYF.

V gene TRBV10-1 combines with J gene TRBJ1-1; D might be TRBD1 (6 bases). The CDR3 totals 19 residues. V gave up 4 bases and J gave up 2 bases, with 26 bases separating them. CDR1 and CDR2 (germline): WNHNN, SYGVQD (reference sequence). The CDR3 nucleotides read TGCGCCAGCAGTGTTCCCACTCCTGGGGGCGCGGCCCGCAACACTGAAGCTTTCTTT. This sequence encodes CASSVPTPGGAARNTEAFF.

This clonotype has a handful of counts. The chain carries TRBV11-3 and TRBJ2-3, with 8 bases lining up with TRBD2. This CDR3 region has 15 residues. In germline, CDR1 is SGHNT, CDR2 YENEEA. V lost 3 bases to trimming and J lost 5 bases; unmatched junction nucleotides: 7. CDR3 sequence reads: CASSFIGAGGDTQYF. CDR3 DNA sequence: TGTGCCAGCAGCTTCATCGGGGCGGGAGGAGATACGCAGTATTTT. Filled out from reference TRBV11-3 and TRBJ2-3, the complete variable domain reads EAGVVQSPRYKIIEKKQPVAFWCNPISGHNTLYWYLQNLGQGPELLIRYENEEAVDDSQLPKDRFSAERLKGVDSTLKIQPAELGDSAVYLCASSFIGAGGDTQYFGPGTRLTVL.

This clonotype was seen only a few times. J is TRBJ1-2 and V is TRBV10-3; 8 nucleotides line up with TRBD1. In germline, CDR1 is ENHRY, CDR2 SYGVKD. This CDR3 contains 14 residues. The V gene end was trimmed by 7 bases and the J gene end by 6 bases; junction bases not matched to a gene: 10. The CDR3 reads CAITPGTGLHGYTF. The CDR3 DNA is TGTGCCATCACCCCCGGGACAGGACTTCATGGCTACACCTTC.

This clonotype came up a few times. The chain couples TRBV5-1 to TRBJ2-7; D perhaps matches TRBD2 (7 bases). The CDR3 contains 14 residues. Deletions cut 0 bases from V and 7 bases from J, with 14 bases between. Germline CDR1 is SGHRS and CDR2 is YFSETQ. The CDR3 bases are TGCGCCAGCAGCTTGGAATGGGGGGGCTATGAGCAGTACTTC. Protein product: CASSLEWGGYEQYF.

This chain joins TRBV11-2 and TRBJ2-3; 7 bases match TRBD1. The CDR3 has 17 residues. The germline gives CDR1 SGHAT, CDR2 FQNNGV. The V gene end was trimmed by 0 bases and the J gene end by 6 bases; junction bases not matched to a gene: 12. The CDR3 region is CASSLDPRLTGSDTQYF. The CDR3 DNA is TGTGCCAGCAGCTTAGATCCTCGGTTGACAGGGTCCGATACGCAGTATTTT.

A few counts support this clonotype. The V gene is TRBV30, the J gene TRBJ1-1; 9 bases are shared with TRBD1. Germline V gives CDR1 GTSNPN, CDR2 SVGIG (reference sequence). The trim removed 4 bases at V and 4 bases at J, leaving 10 bases unmatched. CDR3 size: 15 residues. The CDR3 DNA sequence: TGTGCCTGGAAGGGTACAGGGGGCTCTGGCACTGAAGCTTTCTTT. The encoded protein is CAWKGTGGSGTEAFF.

This chain links TRBV3-1 with TRBJ2-7, with D possibly called TRBD1 or TRBD2 (5 bases each). Per the germline V gene, CDR1 is LGHDT and CDR2 is YNNKEL (reference sequence). With 6 bases removed from V and 1 base from J, the gap between germline ends came to 13 bases. The CDR3 is 14 residues long. CDR3 bases: TGTGCCAGCAGTCCAGGGAGATGGTCCTACGAGCAGTACTTC. This codes for CASSPGRWSYEQYF.

This rearrangement joins TRBV7-2 to TRBJ2-5; TRBD2 aligns across 9 bases. With V trimmed by 2 bases and J by 5 bases, 9 bases remained unmatched. The CDR3 is 16 residues long. Germline-derived CDR1 and CDR2 are SGHTA and FQGNSA. This CDR3 reads CASSLKAGGLWETQYF. CDR3 DNA sequence: TGTGCCAGCAGCTTAAAAGCGGGGGGCCTGTGGGAGACCCAGTACTTC.